This T cell receptor (beta chain) was captured by sequencing in a study of blood T cell repertoires in COVID-19. Looking at the study overall: Material from acute and convalescent COVID-19 was sourced from the United States, Italy and Spain. Sources were T cells, B-cell-depleted T cells, or PBMCs; the material itself was cDNA or gDNA.

Original processing notes: Estimates of nucleated cell counts were drawn from the amplification of reference gene primers. TCRdb's copy holds only in-frame clones and misses some; the assay was immunoSEQ multiplex PCR. The D gene and trimming were derived from the DNA, and the V and J assignments and clone size from that table. The table includes some 120,000 clones, approximately 80% detected once. Germline V gene lookup returns CDR1 MNHNY and CDR2 SVGAGI (reference sequence). V lost 5 bases and J 7 bases, leaving 14 bases between the germline ends. The CDR3 length is 13 residues. J is TRBJ1-2 and V is TRBV6-6; D is unclear. Sequencing used peripheral blood. The sequence derives from a human donor in a cohort sampled during active COVID-19. The CDR3 bases are TGTGCCAGCAGTGGCGATGAGGAGATTGGCTACACCTTC. It is translated as CASSGDEEIGYTF.